There are a few counts of the clone carrying this T cell receptor beta chain. Here immunoSEQ multiplex PCR was the method, and the copy in TCRdb shows in-frame clones only, minus some. The sample shows fewer than 300,000 clones, approximately 86% of them seen only once. These data belong to a study of blood T cell repertoires in COVID-19. The receptor was derived from a woman aged 18-29 years with acute or convalescent COVID-19. The sample taken for sequencing was peripheral blood.

CDR3: CASSATGQGGTEAFF. As DNA, the CDR3 is TGTGCCAGTAGTGCAACGGGACAGGGAGGGACTGAAGCTTTCTTT. This chain uses TRBV19 with TRBJ1-1; 9 bases map to TRBD1. The CDR3 runs 15 residues. CDR1 LNHDA and CDR2 SQIVND come from the germline V gene (reference sequence). Losses at the gene ends were 5 bases for V and 5 bases for J; bases not matched to a gene: 9.